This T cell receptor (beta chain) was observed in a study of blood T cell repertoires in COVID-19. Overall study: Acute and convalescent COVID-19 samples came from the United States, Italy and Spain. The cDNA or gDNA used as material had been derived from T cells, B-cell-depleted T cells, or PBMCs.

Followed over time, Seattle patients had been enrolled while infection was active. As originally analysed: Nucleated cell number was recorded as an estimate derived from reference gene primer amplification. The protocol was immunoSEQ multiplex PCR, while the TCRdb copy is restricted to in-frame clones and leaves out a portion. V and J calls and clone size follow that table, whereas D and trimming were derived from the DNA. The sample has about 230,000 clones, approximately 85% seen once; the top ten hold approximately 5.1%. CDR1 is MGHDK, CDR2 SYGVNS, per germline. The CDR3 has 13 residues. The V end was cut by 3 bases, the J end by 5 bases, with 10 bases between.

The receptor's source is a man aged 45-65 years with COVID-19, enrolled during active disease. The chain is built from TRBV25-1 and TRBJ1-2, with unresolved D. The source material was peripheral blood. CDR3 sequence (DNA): TGTGCCAGCAGTGAGGAGTTGATGTATGGCTACACCTTC. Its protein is CASSEELMYGYTF.